This T cell receptor (beta chain) is from a study of post-analysis software for immune sequencing data. For the study at large: Patients with relapsing-remitting, secondary progressive and progressive-relapsing multiple sclerosis courses were all represented. Study-wide findings and caveats: Among 5 or 6 TRBV segments more frequent in patients than controls were TRBV5-6, TRBV5-1 and TRBV20-1. Samples from one preparation batch, clustered by F measure, grouped strongly together. Controls showed significantly higher normalized Chao1 diversity than did multiple sclerosis patients.

Details on this clonotype: Its antigen is currently unknown.

Every TCR beta cDNA library bore unique molecular identifiers. TCRdb reprocessed the PCR reads via MiXCR and lists one record per CDR3 protein. The table records hundreds of thousands of distinct CDR3 sequences, about 40% of them present only once. Trimming pared 2 bases from V and 3 bases from J, leaving 10 bases between. This CDR3 is 14 amino acids long. Sequencing was performed on blood. This clonotype was sampled from a girl aged 5-17 years with multiple sclerosis. The chain carries TRBV12-3 or TRBV12-4 and TRBJ2-5; tentative D call: TRBD1 (5 bases). The CDR3 nucleotides read TGTGCCAGCAGTTTACCGACAGTAGAAGAGACCCAGTACTTC. This gives the protein CASSLPTVEETQYF.